The 5 T cell receptor beta chains below were found in one sample sequenced in a study of blood T cell repertoires in COVID-19. The data were produced by immunoSEQ multiplex PCR, yet TCRdb's version contains in-frame clones alone and is incomplete. The data hold about 210,000 clones, with about 81% observed a single time. Sequencing input: PBMCs or T cells enriched from blood (not recorded which). The source of these receptors is a man in his forties who had recovered from COVID-19.

V gene TRBV9 combines with J gene TRBJ1-1; 7 bases line up with TRBD1. This CDR3 region has 14 residues. The V segment lost 1 base and the J segment 10 bases; nucleotides outside the gene matches: 10. The germline V gene has CDR1 SGDLS and CDR2 YYNGEE. This chain's CDR3 is CASSVFDRTGGAFF. CDR3 nucleotide sequence: TGTGCCAGCAGCGTATTCGATCGGACAGGCGGAGCTTTCTTT.

The V call is TRBV27, the J call TRBJ2-1, with 14 bases matching TRBD2. The V segment lost 3 bases and the J segment 7 bases; nucleotides outside the gene matches: 2. Germline values: CDR1 MNHEY, CDR2 SMNVEV (reference sequence). The CDR3 runs to 15 residues. The DNA for the CDR3 is TGTGCCAGCAGTTTGACTAGCGGGAGGGTAAATGAGCAGTTCTTC. Its protein is CASSLTSGRVNEQFF.

The chain links TRBV28 to TRBJ1-5, with 7 positions matching TRBD1. Germline V lookup: CDR1 MDHEN, CDR2 SYDVKM. The V and J ends lost 5 bases and 0 bases, in that order; junction bases with no gene match: 1. There are 14 residues in the CDR3. The CDR3 DNA is TGTGCCAGCAGTGGGACAGTTAGCAATCAGCCCCAGCATTTT. Translating gives CASSGTVSNQPQHF.

This chain uses TRBV6-5 with TRBJ1-1; weak D call: TRBD1 (5 bases). Germline-derived CDR1 and CDR2 are MNHEY and SVGAGI. V lost 0 bases to trimming and J lost 5 bases, with 10 bases between them. The CDR3 is made up of 14 amino acids. Here the CDR3 reads CASSYSKGRTEAFF. CDR3 nucleotide sequence: TGTGCCAGCAGTTACTCGAAGGGGAGGACTGAAGCTTTCTTT.

The rearrangement joins TRBV9 to TRBJ1-3; D remains unclear. The CDR3 consists of 13 residues. Trimming stripped 4 bases from V and 4 bases from J, with 9 bases between. Germline V gene sequence: CDR1 SGDLS, CDR2 YYNGEE. The CDR3 spells CASSSSVGNTIYF. Here the CDR3 DNA reads TGTGCCAGCAGCTCCTCGGTGGGAAACACCATATATTTT.